What follows are 22 T cell receptor beta chains derived from one specimen sequenced in a study of shared clonotypes between healthy human individuals. The protocol was immunoSEQ multiplex PCR, while the TCRdb copy is restricted to in-frame clones and leaves out a portion. The data show roughly 2,300,000 clones, about nine tenths seen once. Sample: naive CD4+ T cells from PBMCs. Subset reported: CD45RA+ positively selected. The receptors were sampled from a man aged 18 to 30 in good health. Some clones in this sample may be carry-over from other donors' samples.

V and J are TRBV7-2 and TRBJ2-5; D may correspond to TRBD1 or TRBD2 (5 bases each). Trimming stripped 5 bases from V and 4 bases from J, with 14 bases between. The CDR3 has 14 amino acids. Germline V lookup: CDR1 SGHTA, CDR2 FQGNSA. CDR3 sequence reads: CASSGRDPGETQYF. For the CDR3, the DNA is TGTGCCAGCAGCGGACGGGACCCCGGAGAGACCCAGTACTTC.

This clone was counted a single time. The V call is TRBV28, the J call TRBJ1-1; the D is unclear. This CDR3 spans 14 amino acids. Trimming removed 6 bases at V and 3 bases at J, with 14 bases between. Germline values: CDR1 MDHEN, CDR2 SYDVKM. The CDR3 protein is CASRTTGIYTEAFF. CDR3 in DNA: TGTGCCAGCAGGACAACCGGGATTTACACTGAAGCTTTCTTT.

V and J are TRBV9 and TRBJ2-5, with D perhaps TRBD2 (5 bases). CDR1 is SGDLS, CDR2 YYNGEE, per germline. V dropped 4 bases and J dropped 0 bases, with 19 bases sitting between them. This CDR3 is 17 amino acids long. The CDR3 sequence is CASSPRPGLADQETQYF. Here the CDR3 DNA reads TGTGCCAGCAGCCCACGTCCCGGGCTAGCAGACCAAGAGACCCAGTACTTC.

The chain couples TRBV18 to TRBJ1-1; D possibly corresponds to TRBD1 (6 bases). Trimming stripped 8 bases from V and 4 bases from J, with 32 bases between. CDR1 is KGHSH and CDR2 is LQKENI in the germline V gene. The CDR3 is 19 amino acids. CDR3 in amino acids: CASATPGHTRPALGTEAFF. CDR3 sequence (DNA): TGTGCCAGCGCAACCCCGGGACACACAAGGCCCGCTTTAGGCACTGAAGCTTTCTTT.

There are a few counts of this clone. The CDR3 coding sequence is TGTGCCAGCAGCCCGGGGACTAGCGGGAGGCCCAATGAGCAGTTCTTC. Translated: CASSPGTSGRPNEQFF. The V and J genes are TRBV7-3 and TRBJ2-1; 15 bases map to TRBD2. The CDR3 extends over 16 amino acids. CDR1 and CDR2 (germline): SGHTA, FQGTGA. The V and J ends lost 5 bases and 6 bases, in that order; junction bases with no gene match: 5.

J is TRBJ2-3 and V is TRBV5-4, with a weak D call TRBD1 (6 bases). The V and J ends lost 3 bases and 4 bases respectively, with 12 bases between them. This CDR3 comprises 14 residues. The germline V gene encodes CDR1 SGHNT and CDR2 YYREEE (reference sequence). CDR3 protein: CASSSQGNADTQYF. CDR3 nucleotide sequence: TGTGCCAGCAGCTCGCAGGGGAACGCAGATACGCAGTATTTT. The full variable domain, its missing parts supplied by reference TRBV5-4 and TRBJ2-3, is ETGVTQSPTHLIKTRGQQVTLRCSSQSGHNTVSWYQQALGQGPQFIFQYYREEENGRGNFPPRFSGLQFPNYSSELNVNALELDDSALYLCASSSQGNADTQYFGPGTRLTVL.

This sequence joins TRBV29-1 and TRBJ1-1; a possible D gene is TRBD1 (5 bases). Germline V gives CDR1 SQVTM, CDR2 ANQGSEA. Trimming stripped 7 bases from V and 2 bases from J, with 23 bases between. The CDR3 loop spans 16 amino acids. DNA of the CDR3: TGCAGCGCTGGAGGGAGGGTGACAGTTACTAACACTGAAGCTTTCTTT. Protein sequence: CSAGGRVTVTNTEAFF.

The rearrangement links TRBV4-2 to TRBJ2-3; D may correspond to TRBD1 or TRBD2 (6 bases each). Germline V gene sequence: CDR1 LGHNA, CDR2 YNFKEQ. This CDR3 comprises 19 residues. V was pared by 2 bases and J by 0 bases, with 21 bases between. The CDR3 coding sequence is TGTGCCAGCAGCCAAAGGGGGGAGTTGGAGGGATGGAGCACAGATACGCAGTATTTT. It translates to CASSQRGELEGWSTDTQYF.

The chain links TRBV6-5 to TRBJ1-3, with D hard to call. CDR1 is MNHEY and CDR2 is SVGAGI in the germline V gene. The CDR3 spans 15 residues. The germline V and J ends were trimmed by 4 bases and 3 bases, with 13 bases remaining between them. The CDR3 DNA is TGTGCCAGCAGTTCCACCGAGGGAGGTGGAAACACCATATATTTT. It codes for CASSSTEGGGNTIYF.

This sequence joins TRBV7-2 and TRBJ2-1; the match to TRBD1 covers 8 bases. V shed 5 bases and J 0 bases; nucleotides not matched to a gene: 3. Per germline, CDR1 SGHTA and CDR2 FQGNSA. The length of the CDR3 is 15 residues. The CDR3 loop is CASSPQGGSYNEQFF. The CDR3 DNA is TGTGCCAGCAGCCCACAGGGGGGCTCCTACAATGAGCAGTTCTTC.

The chain joins TRBV5-1 to TRBJ1-2; weak D call: TRBD1 (5 bases). The V end was cut by 0 bases, the J end by 4 bases, with 13 bases between. There are 15 residues in the CDR3. Germline V gene lookup returns CDR1 SGHRS and CDR2 YFSETQ. The CDR3 nucleotides read TGCGCCAGCAGCTTGGGACAGCCGCAGGGCTATGGCTACACCTTC. It translates to CASSLGQPQGYGYTF.

On this clone itself: Other nucleotide sequences from this sample produce the same CDR3. This chain links TRBV7-2 with TRBJ1-1; 8 positions match TRBD1. V shed 5 bases, J shed 1 base, and the junction held 6 bases outside the gene matches. This CDR3 has 15 amino acids. Germline V lookup: CDR1 SGHTA, CDR2 FQGNSA. The CDR3 spells CASSLLGQGNTEAFF. As DNA, the CDR3 is TGTGCCAGCAGCCTCTTAGGACAGGGGAACACTGAAGCTTTCTTT. The whole variable domain, remainder taken from reference TRBV7-2 and TRBJ1-1, is GAGVSQSPSNKVTEKGKDVELRCDPISGHTALYWYRQSLGQGLEFLIYFQGNSAPDKSGLPSDRFSAERTGGSVSTLTIQRTQQEDSAVYLCASSLLGQGNTEAFFGQGTRLTVV.

V gene TRBV28 combines with J gene TRBJ2-2; no clear D gene. V was clipped by 5 bases and J by 1 base, with 5 bases between them. CDR3 length: 13 residues. CDR1 and CDR2 (germline): MDHEN, SYDVKM. CDR3 amino acids: CASSPMNTGELFF. CDR3 coding DNA: TGTGCCAGCAGTCCGATGAACACCGGGGAGCTGTTTTTT.

The rearrangement links TRBV30 to TRBJ1-5; unclear D gene. Between the trimmed V and J ends, which lost 0 bases and 7 bases, there was a span of 19 bases. The CDR3 length is 16 residues. Germline CDR1 GTSNPN, CDR2 SVGIG (reference sequence). Written as DNA, the CDR3 is TGTGCCTGGAGTGTAGCGGGGATGGGGTTTTGGCAGCCCCAGCATTTT. Amino acid sequence: CAWSVAGMGFWQPQHF.

This clone was observed a handful of times. This same CDR3 is encoded by further DNA sequences in the sample. CDR3: CASSYGQMNTEAFF. In nucleotides, the CDR3 is TGTGCCAGCAGTTACGGACAGATGAACACTGAAGCTTTCTTT. The J gene is TRBJ1-1, the V gene TRBV6-5; the D gene is possibly TRBD1 (6 bases). This CDR3 comprises 14 residues. Looked up from germline, CDR1 is MNHEY and CDR2 is SVGAGI. V lost 2 bases, J lost 0 bases, and 7 bases lay in between.

The V and J genes are TRBV5-1 and TRBJ2-7; D is unresolved. V shed 4 bases and J shed 5 bases, with 13 bases lying between them. The CDR3 is 13 residues long. CDR1 is SGHRS, CDR2 YFSETQ, per germline. The CDR3 DNA follows: TGCGCCAGCAGCCCGCTTAGCCCCAACGAGCAGTACTTC. Its translation is CASSPLSPNEQYF.

As regards this clone: In the same sample, other DNA sequences code for this CDR3. The chain combines TRBV2 with TRBJ2-7; D is unresolved. The CDR3 sequence is 12 residues long. Germline V gene lookup returns CDR1 SNHLY and CDR2 FYNNEI. V lost 4 bases, J lost 1 base, and 5 bases lay in between. As DNA, the CDR3 is TGTGCCAGCAGTGGATCTTCCTACGAGCAGTACTTC. This encodes CASSGSSYEQYF.

This chain links TRBV29-1 with TRBJ2-3; TRBD1 or TRBD2 may be the D gene (5 bases each). CDR3 length equals 13 residues. Germline lookup yields CDR1 SQVTM and CDR2 ANQGSEA. Trimming removed 4 bases at V and 2 bases at J, with 10 bases between. CDR3 sequence: CSVGGVITDTQYF. The CDR3 DNA is TGCAGCGTTGGAGGGGTTATCACAGATACGCAGTATTTT.

The chain uses TRBV28 and TRBJ1-6, with D unclear. The CDR3 has 13 amino acids. Trimming left V 8 bases short and J 6 bases short, with 11 bases between. In germline, CDR1 is MDHEN, CDR2 SYDVKM. The CDR3 DNA is TGTGCCAGCCCCCCTCTCAGTAATTCACCCCTCCACTTT. It codes for CASPPLSNSPLHF.

V and J are TRBV10-3 and TRBJ2-7; 7 bases are shared with TRBD1. Germline V gene sequence: CDR1 ENHRY, CDR2 SYGVKD. V lost 6 bases, J lost 0 bases, and 8 bases stayed unmatched. This CDR3 spans 15 amino acids. For the CDR3, the DNA is TGTGCCATCAGGACAGACAGGGACCTCTCCTACGAGCAGTACTTC. Protein: CAIRTDRDLSYEQYF.

The rearrangement links TRBV7-9 to TRBJ1-6, with TRBD1 matching 7 bases. The trim removed 7 bases at V and 6 bases at J, leaving 6 bases unmatched. Germline loops: CDR1 SEHNR, CDR2 FQNEAQ (reference sequence). The length of the CDR3 is 14 residues. CDR3 loop: CASNRDSANSPLHF. The CDR3 DNA reads TGTGCCAGCAACCGGGACAGCGCTAATTCACCCCTCCACTTT.

This clone occurred a few times. The V call is TRBV6-6, the J call TRBJ2-1, with D perhaps TRBD1 (6 bases). The CDR3 extends over 14 amino acids. Trimming cost V 10 bases and J 3 bases, with 16 bases left between them. Germline V gene lookup returns CDR1 MNHNY and CDR2 SVGAGI (reference sequence). DNA of the CDR3: TGTGCCACCGGAACGGGACAAATCTACAATGAGCAGTTCTTC. This encodes CATGTGQIYNEQFF.